The 16 T cell receptor beta chains below come from one sample, sequenced in a study of graft-versus-host responses after intestinal transplantation. No antigen is known for these receptors. The protocol was immunoSEQ multiplex PCR, while the TCRdb copy is restricted to in-frame clones and leaves out a portion. Found here are tens of thousands of clones, about 91% of them singletons; the top ten hold 0.4% to 0.5%. The sequenced sample was unstimulated CD8+ T cells sorted from spleen or lymph node cells, obtained before intestinal transplant. The origin of the receptors is a human donor who received an intestinal transplant.

The chain has TRBV6-5 and TRBJ2-7; the D is unclear. The V and J ends lost 5 bases and 4 bases respectively, with 9 bases between them. CDR1 and CDR2 from the germline V gene are MNHEY and SVGAGI. The CDR3 is 12 residues long. CDR3 sequence reads: CASSPDGYEQYF. CDR3 sequence (DNA): TGTGCCAGCAGTCCCGACGGGTACGAGCAGTACTTC.

This chain joins TRBV7-9 and TRBJ1-2; 7 bases are shared with TRBD1. Germline V gives CDR1 SEHNR, CDR2 FQNEAQ (reference sequence). The CDR3 is made up of 12 amino acids. Unmatched junction bases numbered 4, after V lost 8 bases and J lost 4 bases. The CDR3: CASWDSLYGYTF. The CDR3 DNA follows: TGTGCCAGCTGGGACAGTCTCTATGGCTACACCTTC.

J is TRBJ2-7 and V is TRBV6-6; D perhaps matches TRBD2 (5 bases). V lost 4 bases and J lost 6, with 19 bases in between. The CDR3 sequence is 15 residues long. From germline, CDR1 is MNHNY and CDR2 SVGAGI (reference sequence). The CDR3 protein is CASSFPLEGEGEQYF. CDR3 nucleotides: TGTGCCAGCAGTTTCCCACTAGAGGGAGAGGGCGAGCAGTACTTC.

CDR3 loop: CASSPYSGTEAFF. CDR3 DNA: TGTGCCAGCAGCCCCTACTCCGGGACTGAAGCTTTCTTT. The rearrangement uses TRBV7-8 and TRBJ1-1, with D uncertain. The germline V gene encodes CDR1 SGHVS and CDR2 FQNEAQ. The CDR3 consists of 13 residues. V was pared by 5 bases and J by 5 bases, with 12 bases between.

CDR3 DNA: TGTGCCATCAGTGATAACGGGGAGGAGACTAGCACAGATACGCAGTATTTT. Its translation is CAISDNGEETSTDTQYF. The chain uses TRBV10-3 and TRBJ2-3; D possibly corresponds to TRBD2 (6 bases). CDR1 ENHRY and CDR2 SYGVKD come from the germline V gene. Trimming took 3 bases from V and 0 from J, leaving 16 bases between them. CDR3 length: 17 amino acids.

The rearrangement uses TRBV2 and TRBJ2-7; D unresolved. The V end lost 2 bases, the J end lost 2 bases, and 7 bases lay between the germline ends. The CDR3 is made up of 13 amino acids. Germline loops: CDR1 SNHLY, CDR2 FYNNEI. The CDR3 spells CASSETLTYEQYF. The CDR3 DNA is TGTGCCAGCAGTGAAACTCTTACCTACGAGCAGTACTTC.

The V gene is TRBV13, the J gene TRBJ2-5; TRBD2 matches 9 bases. Trimming removed 5 bases from V and 7 bases from J; junction bases left unmatched: 14. Germline CDR1 PRHDT, CDR2 FYEKMQ (reference sequence). The CDR3 loop spans 16 amino acids. The DNA for the CDR3 is TGTGCCAGCAGCCACGTAGCGGGAGAAGATTTGGGGACCCAGTACTTC. Translating gives CASSHVAGEDLGTQYF.

V and J are TRBV9 and TRBJ1-2; D unresolved. Deletions cut 0 bases from V and 0 bases from J, with 6 bases between. CDR1 and CDR2 from the germline V gene are SGDLS and YYNGEE. CDR3 length: 14 amino acids. CDR3 DNA: TGTGCCAGCAGCGTAGGAGAAGCTAACTATGGCTACACCTTC. Its protein product is CASSVGEANYGYTF. Using reference TRBV9 and TRBJ1-2 for the parts outside the CDR3, the full variable domain is DSGVTQTPKHLITATGQRVTLRCSPRSGDLSVYWYQQSLDQGLQFLIQYYNGEERAKGNILERFSAQQFPDLHSELNLSSLELGDSALYFCASSVGEANYGYTFGSGTRLTVV.

This chain's CDR3 is CAWSPMNTEAFF. CDR3 DNA sequence: TGTGCCTGGAGCCCTATGAACACTGAAGCTTTCTTT. The chain carries TRBV30 and TRBJ1-1, with D unclear. V lost 3 bases and J lost 0, with 5 bases in between. CDR3 size: 12 residues. From germline, CDR1 is GTSNPN and CDR2 SVGIG (reference sequence). Full variable domain (outside the CDR3, taken from reference TRBV30 and TRBJ1-1): SQTIHQWPATLVQPVGSPLSLECTVEGTSNPNLYWYRQAAGRGLQLLFYSVGIGQISSEVPQNLSASRPQDRQFILSSKKLLLSDSGFYLCAWSPMNTEAFFGQGTRLTVV.

The chain combines TRBV6-1 with TRBJ1-3; D is undetermined. Germline assignment: CDR1 MNHNS and CDR2 SASEGT. This CDR3 has 12 amino acids. V was cut by 8 bases and J by 3 bases, with 8 bases left in between. This chain's CDR3 is CASGADGNTIYF. The CDR3 region has the DNA TGTGCCAGCGGAGCGGATGGAAACACCATATATTTT.

The CDR3 region is CASSASGRAVDTQYF. The CDR3 DNA reads as TGTGCCAGCAGCGCGAGCGGGAGGGCCGTAGATACGCAGTATTTT. The chain joins TRBV2 to TRBJ2-3, with 10 bases fitting TRBD2. Germline CDR1 reads SNHLY; CDR2 reads FYNNEI. V lost 6 bases and J lost 5; bases outside the gene matches: 8. The CDR3 consists of 15 residues.

The genes are TRBV5-1 and TRBJ1-1, with D possibly being TRBD1 (5 bases). The germline CDR1 and CDR2 sequences are SGHRS and YFSETQ. The CDR3 totals 14 residues. The germline V and J ends were trimmed by 3 bases and 1 base, with 10 bases remaining between them. CDR3 amino acids: CASSSGVENTEAFF. As DNA, the CDR3 is TGCGCCAGCAGCTCGGGGGTGGAGAACACTGAAGCTTTCTTT. Full variable domain (rest looked up from reference TRBV5-1 and TRBJ1-1): KAGVTQTPRYLIKTRGQQVTLSCSPISGHRSVSWYQQTPGQGLQFLFEYFSETQRNKGNFPGRFSGRQFSNSRSEMNVSTLELGDSALYLCASSSGVENTEAFFGQGTRLTVV.

Here the CDR3 reads CATKRRSGANVLTF. The CDR3 DNA follows: TGTGCCACCAAGAGGCGGTCTGGGGCCAACGTCCTGACTTTC. The chain has TRBV15 and TRBJ2-6; unclear D gene. Trimming removed 7 bases from V and 1 base from J, with 8 bases in between. This CDR3 has 14 amino acids. The germline gives CDR1 LNHNV, CDR2 YYDKDF (reference sequence).

The V gene is TRBV5-1, the J gene TRBJ2-3; D not certain. Between the trimmed V and J ends, which lost 1 base and 2 bases, there was a span of 8 bases. The CDR3 consists of 14 residues. Germline V lookup: CDR1 SGHRS, CDR2 YFSETQ. The CDR3 spells CASSLRRPTDTQYF. As DNA, the CDR3 is TGCGCCAGCAGCTTGAGGCGGCCCACAGATACGCAGTATTTT. Full variable domain (rest looked up from reference TRBV5-1 and TRBJ2-3): KAGVTQTPRYLIKTRGQQVTLSCSPISGHRSVSWYQQTPGQGLQFLFEYFSETQRNKGNFPGRFSGRQFSNSRSEMNVSTLELGDSALYLCASSLRRPTDTQYFGPGTRLTVL.

CDR3 residues: CASSLTSGGLNTDTQYF. For the CDR3, the DNA is TGTGCCAGCAGCTTAACGTCCGGGGGGCTAAACACAGATACGCAGTATTTT. The rearrangement uses TRBV7-8 and TRBJ2-3; D is possibly TRBD2 (7 bases). The CDR3 covers 17 residues. With 2 bases removed from V and 2 bases from J, the gap between germline ends came to 17 bases. Germline CDR1 SGHVS, CDR2 FQNEAQ.

The chain carries TRBV5-1 and TRBJ2-7; no clear D. V was clipped by 1 base and J by 2 bases, with 13 bases between them. This CDR3 is built from 15 residues. Germline V lookup: CDR1 SGHRS, CDR2 YFSETQ. DNA of the CDR3: TGCGCCAGCAGCTTGCGAGTGGGTAGCACCTACGAGCAGTACTTC. It specifies CASSLRVGSTYEQYF.